Following are 22 T cell receptor beta chains from one sample sequenced in a study of blood T cell repertoires in COVID-19. TCRdb's copy holds only in-frame clones and misses some; the assay was immunoSEQ multiplex PCR. The sample holds around 360,000 clones, roughly 86% seen once. The sequencing input was PBMCs or T cells enriched from blood (not recorded which). These TCRs come from a man in his forties in a cohort exposed to, infected with or recovered from COVID-19 (not recorded which).

This chain joins TRBV9 and TRBJ2-1, with 8 nucleotides matching TRBD2. V was clipped by 0 bases and J by 4 bases; unmatched bases: 6. Germline V gene data show CDR1 as SGDLS and CDR2 as YYNGEE. The CDR3 totals 16 residues. The CDR3 region has the DNA TGTGCCAGCAGCGTAGGAGCGGGGGCCCCTTACAATGAGCAGTTCTTC. As protein: CASSVGAGAPYNEQFF. The entire variable domain, with the rest obtained from reference TRBV9 and TRBJ2-1, is as follows: DSGVTQTPKHLITATGQRVTLRCSPRSGDLSVYWYQQSLDQGLQFLIQYYNGEERAKGNILERFSAQQFPDLHSELNLSSLELGDSALYFCASSVGAGAPYNEQFFGPGTRLTVL.

This sequence joins TRBV5-6 and TRBJ2-7; 12 nucleotides agree with TRBD2. The CDR3 covers 16 residues. V lost 3 bases, J lost 7 bases, and 11 bases stayed unmatched. Germline assignment: CDR1 SGHDT and CDR2 YYEEEE. The CDR3 reads CASSSWTSGARREQYF. The CDR3 nucleotides read TGTGCCAGCAGCTCATGGACTAGCGGGGCCCGTAGGGAGCAGTACTTC.

V usage is TRBV15 and J usage is TRBJ2-5; D unclear. Germline assignment: CDR1 LNHNV and CDR2 YYDKDF (reference sequence). The CDR3 has 12 amino acids. The V end was cut by 1 base, the J end by 3 bases, with 3 bases between. CDR3 sequence: CATSRAEETQYF. Written as DNA, the CDR3 is TGTGCCACCAGCAGAGCAGAAGAGACCCAGTACTTC.

The chain carries TRBV5-4 and TRBJ2-5; possibly TRBD2 for D (5 bases). Germline V CDR1 and CDR2: SGHNT, YYREEE (reference sequence). CDR3 length equals 14 residues. Deletions cut 2 bases from V and 3 bases from J, with 11 bases between. The CDR3 protein is CASSFGDYKETQYF. The CDR3, as DNA: TGTGCCAGCAGCTTTGGAGACTACAAAGAGACCCAGTACTTC.

J is TRBJ2-3 and V is TRBV20-1; D unclear. The CDR3 runs to 11 residues. V was trimmed by 6 bases and J by 4 bases, leaving 8 bases between them. Germline assignment: CDR1 DFQATT and CDR2 SNEGSKA (reference sequence). The CDR3 nucleotides are TGCAGTGCGAACACCGCAGATACGCAGTATTTT. This encodes CSANTADTQYF.

V usage is TRBV9 and J usage is TRBJ1-1; TRBD1 aligns across 9 bases. This CDR3 has 14 residues. After removal of 0 bases from V and 6 bases from J, the junction contained 3 bases not matched to a gene. The germline CDR1 and CDR2 sequences are SGDLS and YYNGEE. CDR3 residues: CASSVGDRVAEAFF. The CDR3 DNA is TGTGCCAGCAGCGTAGGGGACAGGGTCGCTGAAGCTTTCTTT.

The rearrangement uses TRBV28 and TRBJ1-2, with TRBD1 identical over 8 bases. This CDR3 is 14 amino acids long. V trimming: 2 bases; J trimming: 2 bases; junction bases outside the gene matches: 1. CDR1 and CDR2 (germline): MDHEN, SYDVKM. The CDR3 here is CASSLGDRNYGYTF. The CDR3 DNA is TGTGCCAGCAGTTTAGGGGACAGGAACTATGGCTACACCTTC.

This clone was observed a few times. The rearrangement uses TRBV4-1 and TRBJ1-3; tentatively, D is TRBD1 (5 bases). CDR1 is MGHRA, CDR2 YSYEKL, per germline. V lost 4 bases and J lost 0, with 10 bases in between. The CDR3 spans 15 residues. CDR3 sequence: CASSRPTDSGNTIYF. CDR3 in DNA: TGCGCCAGCAGCCGCCCGACAGACTCTGGAAACACCATATATTTT.

This sequence joins TRBV2 and TRBJ1-3; TRBD1 matches at 7 bases. Germline V gene lookup returns CDR1 SNHLY and CDR2 FYNNEI. This CDR3 contains 15 residues. Losses at the gene ends were 5 bases for V and 4 bases for J; bases not matched to a gene: 8. The CDR3 loop reads CASSLDRVKGNTIYF. DNA of the CDR3: TGTGCCAGCAGTCTAGACAGGGTGAAAGGAAACACCATATATTTT.

The chain combines TRBV28 with TRBJ1-4; TRBD1 aligns across 7 bases. CDR1 is MDHEN and CDR2 is SYDVKM in the germline V gene. Trimming at V came to 5 bases and at J to 8 bases, leaving 14 bases not matched to a gene. This CDR3 region has 16 residues. CDR3 DNA: TGTGCCAGCAGTCCCATTAGACAGGGAGGACGGGAAAAACTGTTTTTT. Translating it yields CASSPIRQGGREKLFF.

The chain joins TRBV7-9 to TRBJ2-4; D is possibly TRBD1 (5 bases). This CDR3 comprises 17 residues. Germline loops: CDR1 SEHNR, CDR2 FQNEAQ (reference sequence). Trimming took 5 bases from V and 0 from J, leaving 17 bases between them. CDR3 amino acids: CASSRTDSRLAKNIQYF. The DNA for the CDR3 is TGTGCCAGCAGCCGAACCGACAGCCGACTAGCCAAAAACATTCAGTACTTC.

The rearrangement links TRBV18 to TRBJ2-1; 14 bases are shared with TRBD2. CDR3 length: 19 residues. The junction had 6 bases not matched to a gene; V was cut back by 0 bases and J by 2 bases. Germline V gene data show CDR1 as KGHSH and CDR2 as LQKENI. The CDR3 nucleotides are TGTGCCAGCTCACCACCGAAAAGACTAGCGGGAGGGCCCTACAATGAGCAGTTCTTC. Translation: CASSPPKRLAGGPYNEQFF.

This clone was counted once. The gene calls are TRBV24-1 and TRBJ1-2; no definite D call. The CDR3 has 13 residues. Germline values: CDR1 KGHDR, CDR2 SFDVKD. Trimming stripped 8 bases from V and 7 bases from J, with 16 bases between. The CDR3 here is CATTPGRAGGYTF. As DNA, the CDR3 is TGTGCCACCACCCCGGGGAGGGCTGGTGGCTACACCTTC.

This clone was observed a handful of times. V and J are TRBV18 and TRBJ1-2; 7 nucleotides agree with TRBD1. The CDR3 runs 15 residues. Germline assignment: CDR1 KGHSH and CDR2 LQKENI. Trimming at V came to 2 bases and at J to 2 bases, leaving 5 bases not matched to a gene. The CDR3 loop is CASSPGTAQNYGYTF. In nucleotides, the CDR3 is TGTGCCAGCTCACCAGGGACAGCACAAAACTATGGCTACACCTTC.

The J gene is TRBJ1-5, the V gene TRBV27; D is possibly TRBD1 (6 bases). The CDR3 sequence is 15 residues long. Trimming removed 1 base from V and 3 bases from J, with 10 bases in between. Germline CDR1 reads MNHEY; CDR2 reads SMNVEV (reference sequence). The CDR3 DNA is TGTGCCAGCAGTTTATGGGGGCGATTCAATCAGCCCCAGCATTTT. This codes for CASSLWGRFNQPQHF.

V is TRBV10-3 and J is TRBJ2-3; 9 bases map to TRBD2. Germline trimming cut 6 bases from V and 0 bases from J; bases unmatched to any gene: 4. Germline CDR1 reads ENHRY; CDR2 reads SYGVKD. This CDR3 spans 15 amino acids. DNA of the CDR3: TGTGCCATCAGCTTAGCGGGGGCTAGCACAGATACGCAGTATTTT. It codes for CAISLAGASTDTQYF.

The rearrangement joins TRBV7-2 to TRBJ2-1, with TRBD2 matching 10 bases. CDR3 size: 14 residues. Germline trimming cut 0 bases from V and 7 bases from J; bases unmatched to any gene: 0. Germline V gene lookup returns CDR1 SGHTA and CDR2 FQGNSA. The chain's CDR3 is CASSLAAGGNEQFF. DNA of the CDR3: TGTGCCAGCAGCTTAGCAGCGGGAGGGAATGAGCAGTTCTTC.

The chain combines TRBV2 with TRBJ2-5; 7 bases are shared with TRBD2. The CDR3 loop spans 17 amino acids. V gave up 6 bases and J gave up 6 bases; unmatched junction bases: 19. In germline, CDR1 is SNHLY, CDR2 FYNNEI. The CDR3 DNA sequence: TGTGCCAGCAGGGGAGGAGGGCGGGGGACCCAGATAAAGACCCAGTACTTC. Its translation: CASRGGGRGTQIKTQYF.

V gene TRBV30 combines with J gene TRBJ1-2; D remains unclear. The CDR3 sequence is 13 residues long. V was cut by 6 bases and J by 4 bases, with 15 bases left in between. Germline CDR1 reads GTSNPN; CDR2 reads SVGIG (reference sequence). The CDR3 nucleotides are TGTGCCTGTACAGAGTCCCAGGCCTATGGCTACACCTTC. Translated: CACTESQAYGYTF.

The CDR3 coding sequence is TGTGCCAGCAGCTTAGCGGCCCGCGGTGAAGCTTTCTTT. It is translated as CASSLAARGEAFF. The chain has TRBV7-9 and TRBJ1-1, with no clear D. Per the germline V gene, CDR1 is SEHNR and CDR2 is FQNEAQ (reference sequence). The V gene lost 0 bases and the J gene lost 7 bases, with 9 bases spanning the gap. The CDR3 has 13 amino acids.

V usage is TRBV6-5 and J usage is TRBJ1-1, with 7 bases matching TRBD1. CDR3 size: 15 residues. CDR1 and CDR2 from the germline V gene are MNHEY and SVGAGI. V lost 6 bases to trimming and J lost 1 base; unmatched junction nucleotides: 8. CDR3 sequence reads: CASRGTERGNTEAFF. In DNA, the CDR3 is TGTGCCAGCAGAGGGACAGAGAGGGGGAACACTGAAGCTTTCTTT.

The rearrangement links TRBV6-5 to TRBJ2-7; D remains ambiguous. Trimming took off 5 bases at V and 4 bases at J, with 9 bases between the two ends. The germline CDR1 and CDR2 sequences are MNHEY and SVGAGI. The CDR3 sequence is 12 residues long. In nucleotides, the CDR3 is TGTGCCAGCAGTCCTCTCCCTTACGAGCAGTACTTC. Residues: CASSPLPYEQYF.